These 6 T cell receptor beta chains share one sample of origin, sequenced in a study of blood T cell repertoires in COVID-19. TCRdb's copy holds only in-frame clones and misses some; the assay was immunoSEQ multiplex PCR. The sample lists around 300,000 clones, 90% seen once, with roughly 7.3% in the top ten. The material sequenced was peripheral blood. The receptor source for this set is a woman in her twenties or thirties with COVID-19, enrolled during active disease.

The chain carries TRBV30 and TRBJ1-5; D is ambiguous. Germline lookup yields CDR1 GTSNPN and CDR2 SVGIG (reference sequence). V shed 0 bases and J shed 0 bases, with 9 bases lying between them. The CDR3 runs 15 residues. The CDR3 DNA is TGTGCCTGGAGTGTACAAAGTTATAGCAATCAGCCCCAGCATTTT. The encoded protein is CAWSVQSYSNQPQHF.

This clone was seen more than once but under ten times. The chain has TRBV7-2 and TRBJ1-4; TRBD1 might be the D (5 bases). Trimming took off 6 bases at V and 0 bases at J, with 11 bases between the two ends. The CDR3 sequence is 15 residues long. Germline V CDR1 and CDR2: SGHTA, FQGNSA. The CDR3 region has the DNA TGTGCCAGCAGGGCGGACACTTCAACTAATGAAAAACTGTTTTTT. This translates into CASRADTSTNEKLFF. Looking up the rest from reference TRBV7-2 and TRBJ1-4 gives the full variable domain: GAGVSQSPSNKVTEKGKDVELRCDPISGHTALYWYRQSLGQGLEFLIYFQGNSAPDKSGLPSDRFSAERTGGSVSTLTIQRTQQEDSAVYLCASRADTSTNEKLFFGSGTQLSVL.

The chain employs TRBV21-1 and TRBJ1-1; TRBD1, the D gene given by the table, was not confirmed from the DNA. TRBV21-1 is a pseudogene segment. This CDR3 contains 22 residues. Here the CDR3 DNA reads TGTGCCAGCAGCAAAGCCATGGGGCAGCAAAGCGTAGTAAGGCAGGCGAACACTGAAGCTTTCTTT. It yields the protein CASSKAMGQQSVVRQANTEAFF.

This chain connects TRBV18 to TRBJ2-7, with D tentatively TRBD2 (6 bases). CDR3 size: 15 residues. Trimming removed 3 bases from V and 0 bases from J, with 12 bases in between. Germline V gene sequence: CDR1 KGHSH, CDR2 LQKENI. The CDR3 reads CASSPQFGGSYEQYF. As DNA, the CDR3 is TGTGCCAGCTCACCGCAATTCGGGGGCTCCTACGAGCAGTACTTC.

V and J are TRBV2 and TRBJ1-1; D gene uncertain. Between the trimmed V and J ends, which lost 4 bases and 5 bases, there was a span of 11 bases. Germline V lookup: CDR1 SNHLY, CDR2 FYNNEI. The CDR3 extends over 13 amino acids. The CDR3 sequence: CASSGEGRTEAFF. The CDR3 nucleotides are TGTGCCAGCAGTGGGGAAGGGAGAACTGAAGCTTTCTTT.

Only a few counts were recorded for this clone. The rearrangement uses TRBV7-6 and TRBJ1-3; D call uncertain. CDR1 and CDR2 (germline): SGHVS, FNYEAQ. Trimming took off 0 bases at V and 1 base at J, with 7 bases between the two ends. The CDR3 covers 15 residues. CDR3 amino acids: CASSLAAGSGNTIYF. The CDR3 DNA reads TGTGCCAGCAGCTTAGCGGCGGGATCTGGAAACACCATATATTTT.